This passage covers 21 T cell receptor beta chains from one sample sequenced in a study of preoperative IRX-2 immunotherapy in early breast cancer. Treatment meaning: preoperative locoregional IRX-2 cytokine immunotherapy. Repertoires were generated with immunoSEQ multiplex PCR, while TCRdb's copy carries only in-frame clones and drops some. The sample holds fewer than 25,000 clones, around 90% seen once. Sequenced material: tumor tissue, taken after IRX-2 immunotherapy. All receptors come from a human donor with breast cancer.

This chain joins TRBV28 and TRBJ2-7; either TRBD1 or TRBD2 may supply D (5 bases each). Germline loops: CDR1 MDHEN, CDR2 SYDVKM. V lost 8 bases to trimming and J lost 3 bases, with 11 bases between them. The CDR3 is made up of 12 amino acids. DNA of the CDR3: TGTGCCAGCGGTACAGGACTCTACGAGCAGTACGTC. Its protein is CASGTGLYEQYV.

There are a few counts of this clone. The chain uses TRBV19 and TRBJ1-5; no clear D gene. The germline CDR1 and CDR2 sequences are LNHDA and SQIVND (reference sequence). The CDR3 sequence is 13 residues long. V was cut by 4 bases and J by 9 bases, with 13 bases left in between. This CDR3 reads CASSRRPEGPQHF. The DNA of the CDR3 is TGTGCCAGTAGTAGAAGGCCGGAAGGGCCCCAGCATTTT.

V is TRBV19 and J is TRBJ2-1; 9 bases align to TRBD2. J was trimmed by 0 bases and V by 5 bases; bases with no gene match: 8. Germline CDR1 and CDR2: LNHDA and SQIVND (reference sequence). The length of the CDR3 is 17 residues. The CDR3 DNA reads TGTGCCAGTAGTCGCCAAGCGGGGGGAAGCTCCTACAATGAGCAGTTCTTC. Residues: CASSRQAGGSSYNEQFF.

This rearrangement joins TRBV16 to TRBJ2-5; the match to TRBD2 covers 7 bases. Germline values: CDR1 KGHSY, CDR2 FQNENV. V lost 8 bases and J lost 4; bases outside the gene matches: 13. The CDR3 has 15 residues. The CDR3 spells CASGWIGTKRETQYF. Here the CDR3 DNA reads TGTGCCAGCGGGTGGATTGGGACTAAACGAGAGACCCAGTACTTC.

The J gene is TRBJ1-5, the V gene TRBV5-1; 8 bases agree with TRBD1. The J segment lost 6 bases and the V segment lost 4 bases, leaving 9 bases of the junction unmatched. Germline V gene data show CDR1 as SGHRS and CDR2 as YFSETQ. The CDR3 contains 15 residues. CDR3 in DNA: TGCGCCAGCAGCCCGGACGGACAGGGCGTTCAGCCCCAGCATTTT. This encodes CASSPDGQGVQPQHF. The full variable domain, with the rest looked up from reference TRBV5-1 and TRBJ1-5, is KAGVTQTPRYLIKTRGQQVTLSCSPISGHRSVSWYQQTPGQGLQFLFEYFSETQRNKGNFPGRFSGRQFSNSRSEMNVSTLELGDSALYLCASSPDGQGVQPQHFGDGTRLSIL.

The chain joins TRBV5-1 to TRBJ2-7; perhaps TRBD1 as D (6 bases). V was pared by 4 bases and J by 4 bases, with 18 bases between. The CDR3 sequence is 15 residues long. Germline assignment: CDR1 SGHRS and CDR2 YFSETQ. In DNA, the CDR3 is TGCGCCAGCAGCGCCCCCGAGGACAGTTCTTACGAGCAGTACTTC. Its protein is CASSAPEDSSYEQYF.

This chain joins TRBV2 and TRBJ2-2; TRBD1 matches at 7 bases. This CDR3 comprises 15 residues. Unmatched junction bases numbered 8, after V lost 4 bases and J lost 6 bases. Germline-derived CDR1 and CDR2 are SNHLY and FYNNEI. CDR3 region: CASSGGQVAPGELFF. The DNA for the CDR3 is TGTGCCAGCAGTGGTGGACAGGTTGCGCCCGGGGAGCTGTTTTTT.

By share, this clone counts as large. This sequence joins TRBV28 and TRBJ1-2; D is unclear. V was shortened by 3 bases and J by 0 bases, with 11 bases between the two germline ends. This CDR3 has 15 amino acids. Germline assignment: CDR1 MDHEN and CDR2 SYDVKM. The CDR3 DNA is TGTGCCAGCAGTTTCTTTGGCCCAACTAACTATGGCTACACCTTC. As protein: CASSFFGPTNYGYTF.

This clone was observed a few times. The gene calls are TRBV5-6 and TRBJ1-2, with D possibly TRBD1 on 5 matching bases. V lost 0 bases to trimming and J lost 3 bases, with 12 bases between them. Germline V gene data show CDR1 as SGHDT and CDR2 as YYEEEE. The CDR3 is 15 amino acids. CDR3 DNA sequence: TGTGCCAGCAGCTTGGGGCAGGGTGGATACTATGGCTACACCTTC. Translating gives CASSLGQGGYYGYTF.

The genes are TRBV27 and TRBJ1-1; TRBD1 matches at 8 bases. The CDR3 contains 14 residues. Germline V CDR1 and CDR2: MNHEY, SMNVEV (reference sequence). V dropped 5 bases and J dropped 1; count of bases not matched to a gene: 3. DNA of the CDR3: TGTGCCAGCAGTCCCGGGACAGGGAACACTGAAGCTTTCTTT. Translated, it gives CASSPGTGNTEAFF.

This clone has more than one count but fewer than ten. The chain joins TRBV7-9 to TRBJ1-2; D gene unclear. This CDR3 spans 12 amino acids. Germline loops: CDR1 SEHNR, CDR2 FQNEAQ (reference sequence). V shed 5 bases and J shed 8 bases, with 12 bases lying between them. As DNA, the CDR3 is TGTGCCAGCAGCCACCGGGTAGGAGGCTACACCTTC. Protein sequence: CASSHRVGGYTF.

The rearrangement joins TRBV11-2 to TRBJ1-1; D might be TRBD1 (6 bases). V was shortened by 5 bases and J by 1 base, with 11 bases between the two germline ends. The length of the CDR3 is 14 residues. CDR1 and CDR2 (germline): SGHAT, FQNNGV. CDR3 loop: CASSRVGGNTEAFF. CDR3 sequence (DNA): TGTGCCAGCAGCCGAGTAGGGGGGAACACTGAAGCTTTCTTT.

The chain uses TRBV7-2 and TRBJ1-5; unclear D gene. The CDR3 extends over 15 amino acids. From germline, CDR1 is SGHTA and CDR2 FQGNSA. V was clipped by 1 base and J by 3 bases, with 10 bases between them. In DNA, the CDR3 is TGTGCCAGCAGCTTAGTAGGCTACACCAATCAGCCCCAGCATTTT. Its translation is CASSLVGYTNQPQHF.

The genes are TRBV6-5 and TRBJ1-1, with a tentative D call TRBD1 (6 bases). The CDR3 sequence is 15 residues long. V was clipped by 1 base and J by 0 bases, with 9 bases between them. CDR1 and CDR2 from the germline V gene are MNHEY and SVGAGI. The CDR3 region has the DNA TGTGCCAGCAGTTACTATAACAGGGTGAACACTGAAGCTTTCTTT. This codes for CASSYYNRVNTEAFF.

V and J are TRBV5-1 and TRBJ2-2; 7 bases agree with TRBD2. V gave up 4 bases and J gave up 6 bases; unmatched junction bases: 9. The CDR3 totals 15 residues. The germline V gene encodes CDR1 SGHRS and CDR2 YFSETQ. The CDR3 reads CASSLGGSMAGELFF. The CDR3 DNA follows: TGCGCCAGCAGCCTGGGGGGGTCCATGGCCGGGGAGCTGTTTTTT.

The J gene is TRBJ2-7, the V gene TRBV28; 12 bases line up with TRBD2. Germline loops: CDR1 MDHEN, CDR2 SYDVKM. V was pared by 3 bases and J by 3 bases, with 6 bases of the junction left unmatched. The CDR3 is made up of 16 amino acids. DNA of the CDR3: TGTGCCAGCAGTTTCTCTAGCGGGGGGGCTCACTACGAGCAGTACGTC. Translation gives CASSFSSGGAHYEQYV.

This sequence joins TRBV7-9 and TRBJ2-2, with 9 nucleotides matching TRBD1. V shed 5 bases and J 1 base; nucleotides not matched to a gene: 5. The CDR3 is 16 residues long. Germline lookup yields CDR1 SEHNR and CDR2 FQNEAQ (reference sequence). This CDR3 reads CASSRRQGVNTGELFF. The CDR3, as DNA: TGTGCCAGCAGCCGCAGACAGGGGGTGAACACCGGGGAGCTGTTTTTT.

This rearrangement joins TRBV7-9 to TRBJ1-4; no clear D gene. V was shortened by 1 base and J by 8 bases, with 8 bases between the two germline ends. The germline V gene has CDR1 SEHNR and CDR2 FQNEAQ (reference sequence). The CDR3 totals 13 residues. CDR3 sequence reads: CASSLGVAEKLFF. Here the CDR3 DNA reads TGTGCCAGCAGCTTAGGTGTGGCGGAAAAACTGTTTTTT.

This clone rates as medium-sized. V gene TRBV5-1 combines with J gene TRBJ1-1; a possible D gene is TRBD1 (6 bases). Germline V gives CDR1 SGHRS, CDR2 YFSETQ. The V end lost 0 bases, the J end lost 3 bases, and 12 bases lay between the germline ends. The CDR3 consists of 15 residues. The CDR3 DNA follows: TGCGCCAGCAGCTTGGTTGGGGGCATTTACACTGAAGCTTTCTTT. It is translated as CASSLVGGIYTEAFF. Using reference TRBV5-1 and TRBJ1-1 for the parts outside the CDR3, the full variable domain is KAGVTQTPRYLIKTRGQQVTLSCSPISGHRSVSWYQQTPGQGLQFLFEYFSETQRNKGNFPGRFSGRQFSNSRSEMNVSTLELGDSALYLCASSLVGGIYTEAFFGQGTRLTVV.

CDR3 in DNA: TGTGCCAGCAGCCAAGGGTCTGAAAAACTGTTTTTT. Protein product: CASSQGSEKLFF. V gene TRBV14 combines with J gene TRBJ1-4; no clear D gene. The germline V gene has CDR1 SGHDN and CDR2 FVKESK. V was pared by 1 base and J by 7 bases, with 4 bases between. The CDR3 has 12 residues.

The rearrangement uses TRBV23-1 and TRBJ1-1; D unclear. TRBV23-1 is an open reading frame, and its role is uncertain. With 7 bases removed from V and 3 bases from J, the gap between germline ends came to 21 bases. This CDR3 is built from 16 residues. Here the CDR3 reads CASTPRRGLRDTEAFF. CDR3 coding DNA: TGCGCCAGCACACCCCGAAGAGGGCTTAGGGACACTGAAGCTTTCTTT.